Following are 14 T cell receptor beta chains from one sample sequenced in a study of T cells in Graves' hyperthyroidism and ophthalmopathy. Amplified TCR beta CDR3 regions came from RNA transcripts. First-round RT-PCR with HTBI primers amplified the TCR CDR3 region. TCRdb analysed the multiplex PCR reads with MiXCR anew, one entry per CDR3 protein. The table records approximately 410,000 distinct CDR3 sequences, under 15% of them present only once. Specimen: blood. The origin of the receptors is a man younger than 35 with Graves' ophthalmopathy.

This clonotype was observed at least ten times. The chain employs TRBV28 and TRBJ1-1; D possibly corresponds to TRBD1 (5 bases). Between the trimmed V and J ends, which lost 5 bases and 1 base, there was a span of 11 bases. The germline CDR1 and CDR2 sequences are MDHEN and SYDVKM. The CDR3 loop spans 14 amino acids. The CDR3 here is CASSLGTQNTEAFF. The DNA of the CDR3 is TGTGCCAGCAGTCTCGGGACGCAGAACACTGAAGCTTTCTTT. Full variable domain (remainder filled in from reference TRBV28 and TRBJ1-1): DVKVTQSSRYLVKRTGEKVFLECVQDMDHENMFWYRQDPGLGLRLIYFSYDVKMKEKGDIPEGYSVSREKKERFSLILESASTNQTSMYLCASSLGTQNTEAFFGQGTRLTVV.

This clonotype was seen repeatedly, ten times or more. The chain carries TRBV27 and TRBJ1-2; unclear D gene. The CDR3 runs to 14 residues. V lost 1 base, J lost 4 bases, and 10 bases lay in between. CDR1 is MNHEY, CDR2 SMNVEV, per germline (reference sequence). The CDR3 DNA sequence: TGTGCCAGCAGTTTATTTGCAGGACTCTATGGCTACACCTTC. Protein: CASSLFAGLYGYTF.

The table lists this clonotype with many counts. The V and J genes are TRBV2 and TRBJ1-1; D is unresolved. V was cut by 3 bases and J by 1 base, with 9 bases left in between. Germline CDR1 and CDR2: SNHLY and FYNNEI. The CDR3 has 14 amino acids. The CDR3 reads CASSEREWNTEAFF. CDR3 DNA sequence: TGTGCCAGCAGTGAGAGGGAATGGAACACTGAAGCTTTCTTT.

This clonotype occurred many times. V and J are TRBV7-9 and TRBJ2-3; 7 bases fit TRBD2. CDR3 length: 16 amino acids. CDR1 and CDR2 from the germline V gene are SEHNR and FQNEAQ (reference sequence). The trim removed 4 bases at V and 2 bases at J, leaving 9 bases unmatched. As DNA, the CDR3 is TGTGCCAGCAGCTCGCTAGCGGAGCGGGTCACAGATACGCAGTATTTT. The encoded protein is CASSSLAERVTDTQYF.

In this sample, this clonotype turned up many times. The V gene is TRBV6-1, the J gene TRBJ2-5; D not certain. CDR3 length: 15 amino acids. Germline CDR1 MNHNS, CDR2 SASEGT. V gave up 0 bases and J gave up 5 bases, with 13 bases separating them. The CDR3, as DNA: TGTGCCAGCAGTGAAGCAGACTCACAATGGGAGACCCAGTACTTC. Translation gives CASSEADSQWETQYF.

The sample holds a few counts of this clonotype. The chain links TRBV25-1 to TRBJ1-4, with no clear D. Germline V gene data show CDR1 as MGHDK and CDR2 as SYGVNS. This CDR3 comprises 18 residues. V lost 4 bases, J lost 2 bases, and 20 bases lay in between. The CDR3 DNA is TGTGCCAGCAGTGGGATTCGGCACCCGCTTCCGACTAATGAAAAACTGTTTTTT. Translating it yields CASSGIRHPLPTNEKLFF.

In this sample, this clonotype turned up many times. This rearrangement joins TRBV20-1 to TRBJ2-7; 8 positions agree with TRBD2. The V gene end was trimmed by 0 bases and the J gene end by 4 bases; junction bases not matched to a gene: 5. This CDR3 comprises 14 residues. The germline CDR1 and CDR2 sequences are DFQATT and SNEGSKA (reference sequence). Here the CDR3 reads CSARDSGNAYEQYF. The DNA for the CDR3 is TGCAGTGCTAGAGATAGCGGGAACGCGTACGAGCAGTACTTC.

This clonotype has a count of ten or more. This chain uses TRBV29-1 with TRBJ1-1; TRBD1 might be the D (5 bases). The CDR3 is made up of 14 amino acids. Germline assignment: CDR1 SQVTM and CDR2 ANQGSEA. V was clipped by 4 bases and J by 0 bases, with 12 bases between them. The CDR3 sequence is CSVVVRAMNTEAFF. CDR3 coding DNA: TGCAGCGTTGTGGTCAGGGCCATGAACACTGAAGCTTTCTTT.

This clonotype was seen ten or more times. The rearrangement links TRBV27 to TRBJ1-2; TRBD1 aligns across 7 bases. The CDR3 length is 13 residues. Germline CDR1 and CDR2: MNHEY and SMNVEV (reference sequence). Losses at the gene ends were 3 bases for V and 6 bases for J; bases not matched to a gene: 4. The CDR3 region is CASSFTGTDGYTF. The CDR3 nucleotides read TGTGCCAGCAGTTTCACCGGGACAGATGGCTACACCTTC.

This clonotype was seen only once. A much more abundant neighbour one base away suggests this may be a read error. The CDR3 spells CASGLGGPSNTGELFF. Here the CDR3 DNA reads TGTGCCAGCGGCTTGGGGGGACCTTCGAACACCGGGGAGCTGTTTTTT. V usage is TRBV5-4 and J usage is TRBJ2-2; a weak D match, TRBD2 (6 bases). CDR3 length: 16 residues. Germline CDR1 SGHNT, CDR2 YYREEE (reference sequence).

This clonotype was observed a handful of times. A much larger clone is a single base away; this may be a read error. CDR3 sequence reads: CSALGDQRTVYTF. The DNA of the CDR3 is TGCAGTGCTCTCGGGGACCAACGGACGGTTTACACCTTC. The gene calls are TRBV20-1 and TRBJ1-2; perhaps TRBD1 as D (5 bases). CDR1 and CDR2 from the germline V gene are DFQATT and SNEGSKA (reference sequence). The CDR3 is 13 residues long. Trimming left V 5 bases short and J 11 bases short, with 21 bases between.

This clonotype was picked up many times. CDR3 nucleotide sequence: TGCAGTGCTAGAGGATCTCGGGACATACGACAAGAGACCCAGTACTTC. This encodes CSARGSRDIRQETQYF. The gene calls are TRBV20-1 and TRBJ2-5, with D possibly being TRBD1 (6 bases). CDR1 and CDR2 from the germline V gene are DFQATT and SNEGSKA (reference sequence). Trimming left V 1 base short and J 2 bases short, with 17 bases between. The CDR3 is 16 amino acids.

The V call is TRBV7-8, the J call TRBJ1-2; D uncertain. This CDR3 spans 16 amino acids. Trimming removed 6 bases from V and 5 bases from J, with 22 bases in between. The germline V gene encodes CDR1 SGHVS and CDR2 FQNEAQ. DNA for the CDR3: TGTGCCAGCAGTCGCAACGGGGTGACTGTGGCTTATGGCTACACCTTC. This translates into CASSRNGVTVAYGYTF.

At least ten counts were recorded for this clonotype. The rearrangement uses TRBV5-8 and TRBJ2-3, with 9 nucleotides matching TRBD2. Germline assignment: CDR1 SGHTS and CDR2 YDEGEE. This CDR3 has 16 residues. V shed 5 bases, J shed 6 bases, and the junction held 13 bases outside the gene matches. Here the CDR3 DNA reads TGTGCCAGCAGTTTAATGGCTAGCGGGGAGGGGGATACGCAGTATTTT. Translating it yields CASSLMASGEGDTQYF. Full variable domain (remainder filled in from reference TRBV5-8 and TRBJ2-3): EAGVTQSPTHLIKTRGQQATLRCSPISGHTSVYWYQQALGLGLQFLLWYDEGEERNRGNFPPRFSGRQFPNYSSELNVNALELEDSALYLCASSLMASGEGDTQYFGPGTRLTVL.